This T cell receptor (beta chain) derives from a study of blood T cell repertoires in COVID-19. About the research overall: The study drew acute and convalescent COVID-19 samples from the United States, Italy and Spain.

Per the original data handling: The assay estimated nucleated cells by amplifying reference gene primers. Clones were sequenced by immunoSEQ multiplex PCR, and TCRdb holds only the in-frame ones, with some missing. The V and J calls and clone size are taken from that table; D and trimming were inferred from the DNA. This repertoire shows some 180,000 clones, roughly 88% found once; its top ten account for roughly a sixth. Germline V CDR1 and CDR2: SGDLS, YYNGEE. V lost 4 bases and J lost 8; bases outside the gene matches: 6. The CDR3 totals 15 residues. Seattle enrolled patients during active infection and tracked them longitudinally.

The gene calls are TRBV9 and TRBJ2-1; 13 nucleotides match TRBD2. The origin of this receptor is a man aged 50-59 years with COVID-19, enrolled during active disease. Sequenced material: peripheral blood. The CDR3 sequence is CASSPTSGRIYEQFF. The CDR3 DNA sequence: TGTGCCAGCAGCCCGACTAGCGGGAGGATCTATGAGCAGTTCTTC.